This TCR beta chain derives from a study of cytomegalovirus exposure and HLA in healthy donors. CDR3 size: 13 residues. The V end was cut by 3 bases, the J end by 4 bases, with 9 bases between. CDR1 and CDR2 from the germline V gene are SGHNT and YENEEA. The PCR had 60 Vbeta and 13 Jbeta primers. Original methodology: Later analysis identified approximately 88 million unique TCR beta chains, 9 million to 13 million shared. Profiled with immunoSEQ multiplex PCR; TCRdb holds only in-frame clones, not every one. V and J calls and clone size are those listed in that table; D and trimming were worked out from the DNA. The sample lists roughly 180,000 clones, about four fifths occurring once.

The J gene is TRBJ1-1, the V gene TRBV11-3; TRBD1 might be the D (5 bases). Sequenced input: PBMCs. This sequence was found in a boy younger than 18 in good health and CMV-seronegative. CDR3 bases: TGTGCCAGCAGCTTTAGCAGGGCCACTGAAGCTTTCTTT. Its protein is CASSFSRATEAFF.